The clone carrying this TCR beta chain was seen a single time. Sequencing used immunoSEQ v3.0 at survey level. Measured with immunoSEQ multiplex PCR; TCRdb has only the in-frame clones, and not every one. Among tens of thousands of clones, over 75% were seen once, and the ten largest hold 5.5% to 6%. Trimming took 0 bases from V and 1 from J, leaving 22 bases between them. Germline assignment: CDR1 SNHLY and CDR2 FYNNEI. The CDR3 has 19 amino acids. The record originates from a study of long-term antiretroviral therapy in people with HIV. The clonotype comes from a woman aged 25 to 45 with HIV. The V gene is TRBV2, the J gene TRBJ2-7; D remains ambiguous. The material was unsorted PBMCs, obtained 1.1 years before starting antiretroviral therapy. CDR3 loop: CASSEARFVNWQPSYEQYV. The CDR3 DNA reads TGTGCCAGCAGTGAAGCTCGGTTTGTGAATTGGCAGCCTTCCTACGAGCAGTACGTC.